This T cell receptor (beta chain) was recovered during a study of blood T cell repertoires in COVID-19 (dated by TCRdb to the early 2020s). Looking at the study overall: Collaborator samples came from the United States, Italy and Spain and covered acute and convalescent phases of COVID-19. The material from the prospective study consisted of cDNA or gDNA derived from T cells, B-cell-depleted T cells, or PBMCs. The dataset comprised deeply sampled blood TCRbeta repertoires from subjects exposed to, actively infected with, or recovered from COVID-19. The repertoires were made available in a free public database intended to serve as a resource for research on the immune response to SARS-CoV-2. Samples were obtained from the ongoing ImmuneRACE study (first 160 participants) and from about 1,300 subjects provided by 6 global collaborators. Sample metadata almost always included a de-identified subject ID, COVID-19 status, age in years and sex. Where available, HLA class I and class II types were taken from metadata supplied by the sample provider and were not determined by assay-based typing.

Collaborating institutions collected whole blood in K2EDTA tubes following their own protocols. For TCRbeta analysis, collaborator samples were shipped as frozen whole blood, as isolated PBMCs, or as DNA extracted from either sample type. In this sample, this clone turned up once. Its antigen is still unknown. No base qualities exist here, and no much larger clone lies one base off it. Per the germline V gene, SGHRS is the CDR1 and YFSETQ is the CDR2. Inclusive of the bounding cysteine and phenylalanine, the CDR3 is 16 residues long. Here the CDR3 DNA is all that survives: 48 bases in frame from base 1. The germline V and J ends show losses of 4 bases and 8 bases respectively, and no gene match explains 12 bases of the junction. The full study reports these points: Clinical and demographic metadata were provided uncurated, with the amount varying by source and participant.

TCRbeta CDR3 regions were amplified from genomic DNA using the immunoSEQ Assay, a bias-controlled multiplex PCR. The published analysis was carried out like this. Within the assay, amplification of reference gene primers was used to estimate how many nucleated cells each sample contained. To quantify the absolute abundance of each unique TCRbeta CDR3 rearrangement, sequence reads were collapsed and filtered. For each sample, productive Simpson clonality was calculated as the square root of Simpson's diversity index over productive rearrangements. Imported from immuneACCESS, the table was reduced by TCRdb to in-frame sequences with V and J called. These copies leave out some clones; in studies compared against another copy, an unresolved V gene accounts for under half, and the cause of the remainder is not known. V, J and clone size reflect that table, while D and trimming were determined from the DNA. The sample profile shows 150,000 to 200,000 clones; roughly 70% of them were found once. 3% of the sample rests with the top ten.

The rearranged segments are TRBV5-1 and TRBJ1-4, with TRBD1 identical over 9 junction bases. Specimen: peripheral blood. The TCR was taken from a woman over 75 with acute or convalescent COVID-19. In nucleotides, the sequence is TGCGCCAGCAGCCCTGAACCGGGACAGGGAGGCGAAAAACTGTTTTTT. It encodes CASSPEPGQGGEKLFF.